The source of this T cell receptor beta chain is a study of cytomegalovirus exposure and HLA in healthy donors. A remark on this clone: Its specificity is unknown.

Germline-derived CDR1 and CDR2 are SQVTM and ANQGSEA. The CDR3 has 16 residues. V lost 7 bases, J lost 8 bases, and 19 bases stayed unmatched. General observations from the study: Most CMV-associated TCR beta chains appeared HLA-restricted in a later analysis. Analysis was carried out at a later point, and it linked a missense DCLRE1C variant to TCR beta V- and J-gene trimming. Some segments of the V type, notably TRBV6-2 and TRBV6-3, were excluded as indistinguishable.

The PCR employed 60 Vbeta primers together with 13 Jbeta primers. The protocol was immunoSEQ multiplex PCR, while the TCRdb copy is restricted to in-frame clones and leaves out a portion. The sample lists about 130,000 clones; around four fifths were seen once. The sequence was collected from a woman aged 40 to 50 in good health and CMV-seropositive. V is TRBV29-1 and J is TRBJ2-3; 9 positions match TRBD2. Sequenced sample: PBMCs. The CDR3 is CSAQPGTSSLIGTQYF. The DNA for the CDR3 is TGCAGCGCCCAACCCGGGACTAGCAGCCTCATCGGTACGCAGTATTTT.